The 3 T cell receptor beta chains given below trace back to one sample, sequenced in a study of glioma-infiltrating T cells after dendritic cell vaccination. Libraries were prepared by immunoSEQ multiplex PCR; TCRdb keeps only in-frame clonotypes and omits some of them. Of about 73,000 clones listed, about 80% are singletons. This specimen consisted of blood, obtained before dendritic cell vaccination. Receptors originate from a human donor with glioblastoma.

The chain is built from TRBV5-4 and TRBJ2-5, with TRBD2 matching over 7 bases. This CDR3 is built from 14 residues. With 1 base clipped from V and 3 bases from J, the junction kept 3 bases outside the gene matches. CDR1 is SGHNT, CDR2 YYREEE, per germline (reference sequence). CDR3 amino acids: CASSLRAGEETQYF. CDR3 nucleotides: TGTGCCAGCAGCTTGAGGGCGGGGGAAGAGACCCAGTACTTC.

The J gene is TRBJ1-4, the V gene TRBV5-1; a weak D match, TRBD1 (5 bases). The CDR3 extends over 16 amino acids. CDR1 and CDR2 from the germline V gene are SGHRS and YFSETQ. The V gene lost 4 bases and the J gene lost 0 bases, with 13 bases spanning the gap. CDR3: CASSRGGFTTNEKLFF. As DNA, the CDR3 is TGCGCCAGCAGCCGGGGGGGGTTCACAACTAATGAAAAACTGTTTTTT. Filled out from reference TRBV5-1 and TRBJ1-4, the complete variable domain reads KAGVTQTPRYLIKTRGQQVTLSCSPISGHRSVSWYQQTPGQGLQFLFEYFSETQRNKGNFPGRFSGRQFSNSRSEMNVSTLELGDSALYLCASSRGGFTTNEKLFFGSGTQLSVL.

The gene calls are TRBV21-1 and TRBJ1-4. TRBV21-1 corresponds to a pseudogene. The CDR3 covers 18 residues. The CDR3 region is CASSNRTWCRSKNEKLFF. CDR3 nucleotide sequence: TGTGCCAGCAGCAACCGGACTTGGTGCAGGTCGAAAAATGAAAAACTGTTTTTT.